This is a list of T cell receptor beta chains from one sample in a study of blood T cell repertoires in COVID-19. The data were produced by immunoSEQ multiplex PCR, yet TCRdb's version contains in-frame clones alone and is incomplete. The table has 15,000 to 20,000 clones, roughly 91% seen once. The specimen sequenced was peripheral blood. All receptors come from a human donor in a cohort sampled during active COVID-19. The CDR3 runs from the conserved cysteine through the conserved F or W. D genes are given only for firm matches. Clone size appears in some rows only: once, few, many, or a class for an expanded clone.

J | size | V | D | CDR3 | DNA
TRBJ1-1 | . | TRBV28 | TRBD1 | CASCKGGAVGTEAFF | TGTGCCAGCTGCAAAGGGGGCGCGGTGGGCACTGAAGCTTTCTTT
TRBJ2-3 | once | TRBV4-1 | . | CASSQEPARRADTQYF | TGCGCCAGCAGCCAAGAACCAGCGAGGAGGGCAGATACGCAGTATTTT
TRBJ2-7 | . | TRBV27 | . | CASSSQGPRTYEQYF | TGTGCCAGCAGTTCCCAGGGGCCCCGTACCTACGAGCAGTACTTC
TRBJ2-1 | . | TRBV4-1 | TRBD2 | CASSQGLARSSYNEQFF | TGCGCCAGCAGCCAAGGACTAGCCCGGAGCTCCTACAATGAGCAGTTCTTC
TRBJ2-1 | . | TRBV10-1 | TRBD2 | CASNYPGGPGNEQFF | TGCGCCAGCAACTATCCGGGAGGGCCTGGCAATGAGCAGTTCTTC
TRBJ2-5 | once | TRBV2 | TRBD1 | CASSSDRGLETQYF | TGTGCCAGCAGCTCAGACAGGGGGCTAGAGACCCAGTACTTC
TRBJ1-3 | . | TRBV5-5 | . | CASSLVFPRSGNTIYF | TGTGCCAGCAGCTTGGTCTTTCCCCGCTCTGGAAACACCATATATTTT
TRBJ2-3 | once | TRBV9 | TRBD2 | CASSVTSGTTDTQYF | TGTGCCAGCAGCGTAACTAGCGGTACCACAGATACGCAGTATTTT
TRBJ1-1 | . | TRBV28 | TRBD1 | CASSLGTGANTEAFF | TGTGCCAGCAGTTTAGGGACAGGGGCTAACACTGAAGCTTTCTTT
TRBJ2-5 | . | TRBV28 | . | CASSSRVGETQYF | TGTGCCAGCAGTTCCAGGGTTGGAGAGACCCAGTACTTC
TRBJ1-1 | . | TRBV19 | . | CASSTRSDFMNTEAFF | TGTGCCAGTAGTACCCGTTCAGACTTCATGAACACTGAAGCTTTCTTT
TRBJ1-6 | medium-sized | TRBV30 | . | CAWKVGGDNSPLHF | TGTGCCTGGAAAGTGGGAGGGGATAATTCACCCCTCCACTTT
TRBJ2-5 | few | TRBV28 | TRBD2 | CASSLYLASGSGETQYF | TGTGCCAGCAGTTTATATCTCGCTAGCGGGAGCGGAGAGACCCAGTACTTC
TRBJ2-1 | . | TRBV5-1 | TRBD2 | CASSLPGLAGISSYNEQFF | TGCGCCAGCAGCCTACCGGGACTAGCGGGGATCAGCTCCTACAATGAGCAGTTCTTC
TRBJ1-3 | once | TRBV5-1 | TRBD1 | CASSSGTVNSGNTIYF | TGCGCCAGCAGCTCCGGGACAGTTAACTCTGGAAACACCATATATTTT
TRBJ2-1 | . | TRBV27 | TRBD2 | CASRSGRASYNEQFF | TGTGCCAGCCGTAGCGGGAGGGCCTCCTACAATGAGCAGTTCTTC
TRBJ2-3 | . | TRBV21-1 | . | CASSTLAATSTDTQYF | TGTGCCAGCAGCACCCTAGCGGCCACTAGCACAGATACGCAGTATTTT
TRBJ2-1 | . | TRBV4-2 | . | CASSPEYRREWSYNEQFF | TGTGCCAGCAGCCCGGAATATAGACGGGAGTGGTCCTACAATGAGCAGTTCTTC
TRBJ2-2 | . | TRBV29-1 | . | CSDVKRAHRGAVF | TGCAGCGACGTGAAGAGGGCACACCGGGGAGCTGTTTTT
TRBJ2-7 | . | TRBV3-1/TRBV3-2 | TRBD2 | CASSPTSGRNEQYF | TGTGCCAGCAGCCCCACTAGCGGGAGAAACGAGCAGTACTTC
TRBJ2-1 | . | TRBV29-1 | TRBD2 | CSVEARTSGKDNEQFF | TGCAGCGTTGAAGCTCGGACTAGCGGGAAGGACAATGAGCAGTTCTTC
TRBJ1-2 | . | TRBV28 | . | CASSLEGIRGYTF | TGTGCCAGCAGTTTGGAGGGGATAAGGGGCTACACCTTC
TRBJ2-3 | . | TRBV5-1 | . | CASSFGDTQYF | TGCGCCAGCAGCTTCGGAGATACGCAGTATTTT
TRBJ1-5 | . | TRBV27 | . | CASSLFPYQPQHF | TGTGCCAGCAGTTTATTCCCCTATCAGCCCCAGCATTTT
TRBJ2-5 | . | TRBV18 | . | CASSRSGGGQETQYF | TGTGCCAGCTCACGATCAGGAGGAGGTCAAGAGACCCAGTACTTC
TRBJ2-2 | few | TRBV19 | TRBD1 | CASRPGQTNTGELFF | TGTGCCAGCCGTCCGGGACAGACGAACACCGGGGAGCTGTTTTTT
TRBJ2-1 | . | TRBV7-9 | TRBD1 | CASSSDRGHNEQFF | TGTGCCAGCAGCTCAGACAGGGGCCACAATGAGCAGTTCTTC
TRBJ1-2 | . | TRBV19 | . | CASIGGGVGYTF | TGTGCCAGTATCGGAGGCGGGGTCGGCTACACCTTC
TRBJ1-5 | . | TRBV5-6 | . | CAYQGESSQPIQPQHF | TGTGCCTACCAGGGCGAGAGCAGCCAGCCCATTCAGCCCCAGCATTTT
TRBJ2-3 | . | TRBV5-1 | . | CASSLAGLTDTQYF | TGCGCCAGCAGCTTGGCAGGACTCACAGATACGCAGTATTTT
TRBJ1-2 | . | TRBV28 | . | CASSLSRDFYGYTF | TGTGCCAGCAGTTTATCCAGGGATTTCTATGGCTACACCTTC
TRBJ1-2 | once | TRBV28 | TRBD1 | CASSLSGTGVGYTF | TGTGCCAGCAGTCTGTCTGGGACAGGGGTCGGCTACACCTTC
TRBJ2-1 | . | TRBV5-1 | TRBD1 | CASSLGQGDEQFF | TGCGCCAGCAGCTTGGGACAGGGCGATGAGCAGTTCTTC
TRBJ2-3 | once | TRBV28 | . | CASSPPLGGGTDTQYF | TGTGCCAGCAGTCCCCCCCTCGGTGGAGGCACAGATACGCAGTATTTT
TRBJ2-3 | once | TRBV15 | . | CATSSYETGGDTQYF | TGTGCCACCAGCAGTTACGAGACAGGCGGCGATACGCAGTATTTT
TRBJ2-2 | once | TRBV27 | TRBD1 | CASSDRELVTGELFF | TGTGCCAGCAGTGACAGGGAGTTGGTCACCGGGGAGCTGTTTTTT
TRBJ2-7 | few | TRBV7-9 | . | CASSFGGPEYEQYF | TGTGCCAGCAGCTTCGGGGGACCGGAGTACGAGCAGTACTTC
TRBJ2-3 | . | TRBV29-1 | . | CSIDRRTSTDTQYF | TGCAGCATAGACAGGCGAACTAGCACAGATACGCAGTATTTT
TRBJ2-2 | . | TRBV19 | . | CASRGLASGELFF | TGTGCCAGTAGAGGGCTAGCCTCCGGGGAGCTGTTTTTT
TRBJ1-1 | once | TRBV14 | . | CASSQKRQLTEAFF | TGTGCCAGCAGCCAAAAACGACAGTTAACTGAAGCTTTCTTT
TRBJ2-1 | . | TRBV2 | . | CASSVMRSGNEQFF | TGTGCCAGCAGTGTAATGCGGTCTGGGAATGAGCAGTTCTTC
TRBJ2-7 | . | TRBV30 | TRBD1 | CAGTGASPYEQYF | TGTGCCGGAACAGGGGCCAGTCCCTACGAGCAGTACTTC
TRBJ2-7 | . | TRBV5-1 | . | CASSLNSKIYEQYF | TGCGCCAGCAGCTTGAACTCGAAGATCTACGAGCAGTACTTC
TRBJ1-1 | . | TRBV28 | TRBD1 | CASSPRQGYNTEAFF | TGTGCCAGCAGTCCACGACAGGGCTATAATACTGAAGCTTTCTTT
TRBJ1-5 | . | TRBV27 | . | CASSQREPSLAGNQPQHF | TGTGCCAGCAGTCAGCGGGAACCCTCTCTAGCCGGCAATCAGCCCCAGCATTTT
TRBJ1-3 | . | TRBV15 | . | CATSREGYRAAGNTIYF | TGTGCCACCAGCAGAGAGGGATACAGGGCGGCTGGAAACACCATATATTTT
TRBJ1-5 | . | TRBV6-1 | . | CASSEFSVQPQHF | TGTGCCAGCAGTGAATTTTCAGTCCAGCCCCAGCATTTT